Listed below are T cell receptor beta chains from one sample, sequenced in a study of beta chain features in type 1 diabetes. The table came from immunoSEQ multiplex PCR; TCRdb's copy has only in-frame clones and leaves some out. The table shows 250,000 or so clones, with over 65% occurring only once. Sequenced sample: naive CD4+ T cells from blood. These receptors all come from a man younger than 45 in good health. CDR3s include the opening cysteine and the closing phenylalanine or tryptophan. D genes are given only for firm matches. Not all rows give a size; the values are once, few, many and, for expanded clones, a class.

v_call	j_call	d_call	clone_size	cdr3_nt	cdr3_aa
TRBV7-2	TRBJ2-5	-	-	TGTGCCAGCAGCTTAGCGCGAGAGAGGCGAGAGACCCAGTACTTC	CASSLARERRETQYF
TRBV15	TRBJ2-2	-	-	TGTGCCACCAGCAGAGAGGTCGGGGAGCTGTTTTTT	CATSREVGELFF
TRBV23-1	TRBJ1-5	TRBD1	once	TGCGCCAGCAGCCAGGACAGGATCGTTAGCAATCAGCCCCAGCATTTT	CASSQDRIVSNQPQHF
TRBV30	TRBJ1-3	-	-	TGTGCCTGTTCAACGGACGGATACTCTGGAAACACCATATATTTT	CACSTDGYSGNTIYF
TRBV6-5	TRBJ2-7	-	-	TGTGCCAGTCTGGGACGGACAACCTACGAGCAGTACTTC	CASLGRTTYEQYF
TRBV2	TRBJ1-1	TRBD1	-	TGTGCCAGCAGTCTCCGGACAGGGTTTGATGAAGCTTTCTTT	CASSLRTGFDEAFF
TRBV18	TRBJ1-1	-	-	TGTGCCAGCTCACCAAAGGGAAGGACTGAAGCTTTCTTT	CASSPKGRTEAFF
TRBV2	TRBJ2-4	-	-	TGTGCCAGCAGTGGGAAGGGGATGAACATTCAGTACTTC	CASSGKGMNIQYF
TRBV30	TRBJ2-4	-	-	TGTGCCTGGAGTGCCCCAGGACCCGGGGCGCCGTGGAAAAACATTCAGTACTTC	CAWSAPGPGAPWKNIQYF
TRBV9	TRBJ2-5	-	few	TGTGCCAGCAGCCCCAGTCTCGGAGAGACCCAGTACTTC	CASSPSLGETQYF
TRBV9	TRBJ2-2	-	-	TGTGCCAGCAGCCTCCGACCTCGACCCGGGGAGCTGTTTTTT	CASSLRPRPGELFF
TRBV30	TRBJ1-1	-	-	TGTGCCTGGGACAGGCAACTCCCTGAAGCTTTCTTT	CAWDRQLPEAFF
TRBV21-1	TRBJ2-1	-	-	TGTGCCAGCAGCAAAGGGGCCTGGGGTGGTCGAACGTGCAATGAGCAGTTCTTC	CASSKGAWGGRTCNEQFF
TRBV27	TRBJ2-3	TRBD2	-	TGTGCCAGCAGGCCTCCGGGACTAGCGGGCAGAAGTACCAGCACAGATACGCAGTATTTT	CASRPPGLAGRSTSTDTQYF
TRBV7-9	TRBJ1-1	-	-	TGTGCCAGCAGCTTAAGTTCCGGCCGTTCGGAAGAAGCTTTCTTT	CASSLSSGRSEEAFF
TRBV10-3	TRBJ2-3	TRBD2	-	TGTGCCATCAGTGAGTCAACTAGCGGGAGGGCAAGCTACACAGATACGCAGTATTTT	CAISESTSGRASYTDTQYF
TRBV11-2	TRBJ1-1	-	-	TGTGCCAGCAGCTTAGCGGGTGGGTACACTGAAGCTTTCTTT	CASSLAGGYTEAFF